This section outlines one T cell receptor beta chain sequence together with its context. The source of the sample is a study of blood T cell repertoires in COVID-19. The data were produced by immunoSEQ multiplex PCR, yet TCRdb's version contains in-frame clones alone and is incomplete. The table includes around 300,000 clones, around 87% detected once. Germline V CDR1 and CDR2: SNHLY, FYNNEI. The CDR3 consists of 13 residues. V was pared by 7 bases and J by 0 bases, with 4 bases between. The gene calls are TRBV2 and TRBJ1-6; D is ambiguous. This TCR was sampled from a woman between 18 and 30 years old with acute COVID-19. Input material: PBMCs or T cells enriched from blood (not recorded which). CDR3 coding DNA: TGTGCCAGCACTCTCTCCTATAATTCACCCCTCCACTTT. Residues: CASTLSYNSPLHF.